Following are 9 T cell receptor beta chains from one sample sequenced in a study of blood T cell repertoires in COVID-19. Clones were read by immunoSEQ multiplex PCR, and TCRdb kept only the in-frame ones, dropping some. This table holds tens of thousands of clones, approximately 84% found once. The sequencing input was peripheral blood. The receptors come from a middle-aged man with active or convalescent COVID-19.

The rearrangement uses TRBV19 and TRBJ2-7; D may be TRBD1 (5 bases). Per the germline V gene, CDR1 is LNHDA and CDR2 is SQIVND (reference sequence). V was cut by 6 bases and J by 3 bases, with 12 bases left in between. CDR3 length equals 13 residues. The CDR3 reads CASSRQGGYEQYF. Written as DNA, the CDR3 is TGTGCCAGTAGCCGGCAGGGCGGCTACGAGCAGTACTTC.

The chain carries TRBV5-1 and TRBJ1-2, with D maybe TRBD1 (6 bases). Germline values: CDR1 SGHRS, CDR2 YFSETQ. V lost 2 bases to trimming and J lost 4 bases, with 15 bases between them. The CDR3 has 15 residues. CDR3 sequence (DNA): TGCGCCAGCAGCTTTGGACCCCGGGACACCTATGGCTACACCTTC. Translation gives CASSFGPRDTYGYTF.

The V call is TRBV18, the J call TRBJ2-7, with 12 positions matching TRBD1. CDR1 and CDR2 (germline): KGHSH, LQKENI. The V and J ends lost 1 base and 5 bases, in that order; junction bases with no gene match: 9. The CDR3 consists of 17 residues. The CDR3 DNA reads as TGTGCCAGCTCACCACTCCCACCAGGGACAGGGGGCAACGAGCAGTACTTC. Residues: CASSPLPPGTGGNEQYF.

This chain uses TRBV6-5 with TRBJ1-2, with a weak D call TRBD1 (6 bases). Trimming left V 0 bases short and J 4 bases short, with 15 bases between. Germline V lookup: CDR1 MNHEY, CDR2 SVGAGI. The CDR3 consists of 16 residues. CDR3 protein: CASSYSSGGLGYGYTF. The CDR3, as DNA: TGTGCCAGCAGTTACTCTTCCGGGGGGCTAGGCTATGGCTACACCTTC.

Details on this clone: The junction and the germline gene differ at one end; a read error may be behind it. The chain is built from TRBV28 and TRBJ2-7; 7 nucleotides agree with TRBD2. The CDR3 length is 11 residues. Germline CDR1 and CDR2: MDHEN and SYDVKM. The CDR3 DNA reads TGTGCCAGCAGTTTCCCCGGACTAGGAGTCTTC. It codes for CASSFPGLGVF.

The V and J genes are TRBV6-5 and TRBJ2-7, with D possibly matching TRBD2 (5 bases). The CDR3 covers 16 residues. V lost 0 bases and J 0 bases, leaving 12 bases between the germline ends. The V gene's germline CDR1 is MNHEY and CDR2 SVGAGI. CDR3: CASSYSGRTHSYEQYF. The CDR3 coding sequence is TGTGCCAGCAGTTACTCGGGAAGGACTCACTCCTACGAGCAGTACTTC.

The chain couples TRBV18 to TRBJ1-1; unclear D gene. Germline V gene data show CDR1 as KGHSH and CDR2 as LQKENI. The CDR3 extends over 13 amino acids. V was cut by 4 bases and J by 0 bases, with 6 bases left in between. The CDR3 nucleotides read TGTGCCAGCTCACGAGGATTGAACACTGAAGCTTTCTTT. It encodes CASSRGLNTEAFF. The whole variable domain, filled in from reference TRBV18 and TRBJ1-1, reads NAGVMQNPRHLVRRRGQEARLRCSPMKGHSHVYWYRQLPEEGLKFMVYLQKENIIDESGMPKERFSAEFPKEGPSILRIQQVVRGDSAAYFCASSRGLNTEAFFGQGTRLTVV.

The rearrangement links TRBV6-6 to TRBJ1-2; TRBD1 is a possible D gene (6 bases). The CDR3 has 13 residues. The V and J ends lost 6 bases and 9 bases respectively, with 17 bases between them. Germline-derived CDR1 and CDR2 are MNHNY and SVGAGI (reference sequence). The CDR3 spells CASSYTSRDSYTF. The CDR3 DNA reads as TGTGCCAGCAGCTATACTTCGAGGGACAGCTACACCTTC.

V gene TRBV19 combines with J gene TRBJ1-5; 9 nucleotides line up with TRBD1. Germline lookup yields CDR1 LNHDA and CDR2 SQIVND (reference sequence). The CDR3 length is 15 residues. With V trimmed by 5 bases and J by 6 bases, 8 bases remained unmatched. CDR3 residues: CASSLDRGRGQPQHF. The CDR3 bases are TGTGCCAGTAGTTTGGACAGGGGAAGGGGTCAGCCCCAGCATTTT.